What follows are 6 T cell receptor beta chains derived from one specimen sequenced in a study of CD8+CD57+ T cells in acquired aplastic anemia. Genomic DNA served as template for TCR beta VDJ and CDR3 profiling. Using its own MiXCR run on the reads, TCRdb lists one record per CDR3 protein. The table has about 180,000 distinct CDR3 sequences, approximately 46% seen once. Sequencing was done on a sample of sorted CD4+, CD8+, or CD8+CD57+ T cells (not recorded which) from PBMCs. The receptors here all came from a human donor in good health.

This clonotype was recorded many times. The chain couples TRBV14 to TRBJ2-7; D not certain. V was pared by 0 bases and J by 6 bases, with 15 bases between. Germline V CDR1 and CDR2: SGHDN, FVKESK. CDR3 size: 15 residues. The CDR3 sequence is CASSQDRTVPGEQYF. CDR3 in DNA: TGTGCCAGCAGCCAAGATAGGACGGTCCCCGGCGAGCAGTACTTC. The variable domain in full, with the rest retrieved from reference TRBV14 and TRBJ2-7, is EAGVTQFPSHSVIEKGQTVTLRCDPISGHDNLYWYRRVMGKEIKFLLHFVKESKQDESGMPNNRFLAERTGGTYSTLKVQPAELEDSGVYFCASSQDRTVPGEQYFGPGTRLTVT.

This clonotype was seen just once. The chain uses TRBV7-6 and TRBJ2-2; D remains unclear. The CDR3 length is 12 residues. CDR1 SGHVS and CDR2 FNYEAQ come from the germline V gene. V shed 5 bases and J shed 4 bases, with 5 bases lying between them. This CDR3 is CASSLLTGELFF. CDR3 DNA: TGTGCCAGCAGCCTCCTCACCGGGGAGCTGTTTTTT.

The rearrangement links TRBV24-1 to TRBJ2-2, with a possible D match to TRBD1 (6 bases). The CDR3 contains 13 residues. CDR1 is KGHDR, CDR2 SFDVKD, per germline. Trimming removed 4 bases from V and 6 bases from J, with 8 bases in between. The DNA of the CDR3 is TGTGCCACCAGTGACAGGGGACCCGGGGAGCTGTTTTTT. It specifies CATSDRGPGELFF.

The chain has TRBV10-3 and TRBJ1-3, with D maybe TRBD1 (5 bases). The CDR3 sequence is 15 residues long. Germline V lookup: CDR1 ENHRY, CDR2 SYGVKD. Trimming shortened V by 6 bases and J by 0 bases, and 12 bases separated the two germline ends. For the CDR3, the DNA is TGTGCCATCAGCGGGGGGTCTCTCTCTGGAAACACCATATATTTT. It specifies CAISGGSLSGNTIYF.

This clonotype was recorded many times. This chain uses TRBV20-1 with TRBJ2-7; 7 bases are a match to TRBD1. The length of the CDR3 is 13 residues. Germline CDR1 DFQATT, CDR2 SNEGSKA (reference sequence). Losses at the gene ends were 6 bases for V and 4 bases for J; bases not matched to a gene: 9. Written as DNA, the CDR3 is TGCAGTGCCGGCGAAGGGGGCAGGTACGAGCAGTACTTC. It encodes CSAGEGGRYEQYF.

This clonotype was detected only a few times. CDR3 in DNA: TGTGCCACCAGCAGAGAGGGAAGAAGTAATTCACCCCTCCACTTT. Its protein product is CATSREGRSNSPLHF. The V call is TRBV15, the J call TRBJ1-6; D gene uncertain. V gave up 0 bases and J gave up 6 bases, with 9 bases separating them. The germline gives CDR1 LNHNV, CDR2 YYDKDF (reference sequence). The CDR3 is 15 residues long.